The subject of this entry is one TCR beta chain. The data belong to a study of blood T cell repertoires in COVID-19. Individuals aged about 18 to 90 years were recruited from about two dozen US areas. Membership in each cohort depended on participant-reported clinical history. Recovery among Cohort 3 donors was established by two negative PCRs, clearance, or symptom resolution. The V gene lost 2 bases and the J gene lost 5 bases, with 10 bases spanning the gap. Per the germline V gene, CDR1 is GTSNPN and CDR2 is SVGIG (reference sequence). The CDR3 has 13 residues. The authors' processing: Amplification from reference gene primers served as the basis for estimated nucleated cell counts. Data came from immunoSEQ multiplex PCR; TCRdb stores just in-frame clones and leaves some out. That table is the source of V, J and clone size, and D and trimming were worked out from the DNA. The sample contains a few hundred thousand clones, 75% to 90% of which appear only once.

The chain carries TRBV30 and TRBJ1-5; TRBD1 might be the D (5 bases). The sequenced sample was PBMCs or T cells enriched from blood (not recorded which). The origin of this receptor is a woman in her forties or fifties who had recovered from COVID-19. CDR3 bases: TGTGCCTGGAGTAGAACAGGCTATCAGCCCCAGCATTTT. Amino acids: CAWSRTGYQPQHF.